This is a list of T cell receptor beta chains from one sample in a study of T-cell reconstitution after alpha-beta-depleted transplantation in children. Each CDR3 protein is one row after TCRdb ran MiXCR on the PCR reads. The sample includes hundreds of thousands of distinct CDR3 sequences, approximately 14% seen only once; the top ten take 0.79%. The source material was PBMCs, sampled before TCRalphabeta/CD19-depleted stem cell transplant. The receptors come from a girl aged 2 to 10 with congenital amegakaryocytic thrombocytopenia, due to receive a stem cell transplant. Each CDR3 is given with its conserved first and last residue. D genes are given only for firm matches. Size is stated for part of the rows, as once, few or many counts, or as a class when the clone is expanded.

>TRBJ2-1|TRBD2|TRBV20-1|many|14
TGCAGTGCTACCGGGACTAGCGGGAGGGCAATACAGTTCTTC
CSATGTSGRAIQFF
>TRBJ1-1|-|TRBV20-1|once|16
TGCAGTGCTATCGGGCCTACACGAGTTTGGGACACTGAAGCTTTCTTT
CSAIGPTRVWDTEAFF
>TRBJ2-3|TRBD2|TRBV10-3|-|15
TGTGCCATCAGGAAGACTAGCGGAAAACAAGATACGCAGTATTTT
CAIRKTSGKQDTQYF
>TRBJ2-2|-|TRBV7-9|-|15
TGTGCCAGCAGCCACGGGACATTCCTCACCGGGGAGCTGTTTTTT
CASSHGTFLTGELFF
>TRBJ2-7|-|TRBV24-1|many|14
TGTGCCACCAGTGAGAACGGTCACTCCTACGAGCAGTACTTC
CATSENGHSYEQYF
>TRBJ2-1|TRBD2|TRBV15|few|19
TGTGCCACCAGCAGAACCGGGACTAGCGGGAGACGTCTCTACAATGAGCAGTTCTTC
CATSRTGTSGRRLYNEQFF
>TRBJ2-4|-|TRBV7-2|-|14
TGTGCCAGCAGCCCATGGGGAACCAAAAACATTCAGTACTTC
CASSPWGTKNIQYF
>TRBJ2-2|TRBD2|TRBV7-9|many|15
TGTGCCAGCAGCTTACTAGCGGGGGCGACCGGGGAGCTGTTTTTT
CASSLLAGATGELFF
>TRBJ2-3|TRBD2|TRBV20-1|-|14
TGCAGTGACGAGTTGGCGGGAGATGAAGATACGCAGTATTTT
CSDELAGDEDTQYF
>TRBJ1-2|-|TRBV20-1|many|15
TGCAGTGCTACTACCGGGACACCATTCGGCTATGGCTACACCTTC
CSATTGTPFGYGYTF
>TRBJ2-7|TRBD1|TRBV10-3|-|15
TGTGCCATCAGTGCTAACCGGGACAGCAAATACGAGCAGTACTTC
CAISANRDSKYEQYF
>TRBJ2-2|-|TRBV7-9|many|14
TGTGCCAGCAGCGTGACTAGTTCCCCTGGGGAGCTGTTTTTT
CASSVTSSPGELFF
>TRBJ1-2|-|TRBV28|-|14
TGTGCCAGCAGTTTCTGGAATCCGGGCTATGGCTACACCTTC
CASSFWNPGYGYTF
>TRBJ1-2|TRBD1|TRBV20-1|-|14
TGCAGTGCTAGAGGACAGGGTGGGGACTATGGCTACACCTTC
CSARGQGGDYGYTF
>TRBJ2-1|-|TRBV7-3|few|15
TGTGCCAGCAGCCCGATTGGCGGATCCTACAATGAGCAGTTCTTC
CASSPIGGSYNEQFF
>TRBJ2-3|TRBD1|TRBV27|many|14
TGTGCCAGCACTACCGGGACAGTCCCAGATACGCAGTATTTT
CASTTGTVPDTQYF
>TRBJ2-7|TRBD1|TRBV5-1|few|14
TGCGCCAGCGCCTCGACCGGGACAGTCTACGAGCAGTACTTC
CASASTGTVYEQYF
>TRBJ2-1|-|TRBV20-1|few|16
TGCAGTACCCCAGGGCCAGCGGACCGCTCCTACAATGAGCAGTTCTTC
CSTPGPADRSYNEQFF
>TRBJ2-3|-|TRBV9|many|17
TGTGCCAGCAGCCCCCTGCCCCCAGGAGCTAGCACAGATACGCAGTATTTT
CASSPLPPGASTDTQYF
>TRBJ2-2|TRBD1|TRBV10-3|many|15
TGTGCCATCAGTGAGGGGACAGCAAACACCGGGGAGCTGTTTTTT
CAISEGTANTGELFF
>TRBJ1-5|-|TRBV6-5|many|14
TGTGCCAGCAGTTACAATGAGGGCGATCAGCCCCAGCATTTT
CASSYNEGDQPQHF
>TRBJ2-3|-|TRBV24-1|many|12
TGTGCCACCAGTGAGGCCACAGATACGCAGTATTTT
CATSEATDTQYF
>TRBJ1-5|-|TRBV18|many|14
TGTGCCAGCTCACCACCCACAGGGAAACAGCCCCAGCATTTT
CASSPPTGKQPQHF
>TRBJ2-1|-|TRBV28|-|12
TGTGCCAGCAGTTATGAGTACAATGAGCAGTTCTTC
CASSYEYNEQFF
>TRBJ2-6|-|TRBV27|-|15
TGTGCCAGCACAGAGGACGGCTCTGGGGCCAACGTCCTGACTTTC
CASTEDGSGANVLTF
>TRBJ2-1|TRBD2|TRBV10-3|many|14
TGTGCCACTCATACTAGCGGGAGTACCTATGAGCAGTTCTTC
CATHTSGSTYEQFF
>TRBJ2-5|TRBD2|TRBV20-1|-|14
TGCAGTGCTAGTTGGCGGGAGGGCCTGGAGACCCAGTACTTC
CSASWREGLETQYF
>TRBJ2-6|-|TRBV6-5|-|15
TGTGCCAGCAGTTGGACCCCCCCTGGGGCCAACGTCCTGACTTTC
CASSWTPPGANVLTF
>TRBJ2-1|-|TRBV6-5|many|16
TGTGCCAGCAGTTACTCGAGGTTCGCGGGATTTAATGAGCAGTTCTTC
CASSYSRFAGFNEQFF
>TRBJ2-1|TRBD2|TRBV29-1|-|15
TGCAGCGTTGAAGAAGGACTAGCGGGGTACAATGAGCAGTTCTTC
CSVEEGLAGYNEQFF
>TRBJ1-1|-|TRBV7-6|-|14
TGTGCCAGCAGTTACGGGTCGCCGAACACTGAAGCTTTCTTT
CASSYGSPNTEAFF
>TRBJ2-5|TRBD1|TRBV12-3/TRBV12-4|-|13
TGTGCCAGCACCCAAGGGGGCTGGGAGACCCAGTACTTC
CASTQGGWETQYF
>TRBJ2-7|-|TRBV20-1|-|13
TGCAGTGCTACCCGGACGGACTCCTACGAGCAGTACTTC
CSATRTDSYEQYF
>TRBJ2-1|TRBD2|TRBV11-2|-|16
TGTGCCAGCAGCTTAGCCCTGGCGGGAGAATGGCATGAGCAGTTCTTC
CASSLALAGEWHEQFF
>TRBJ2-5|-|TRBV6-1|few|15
TGTGCCACTGGGGGCAGGGATACTGCCCAAGAGACCCAGTACTTC
CATGGRDTAQETQYF
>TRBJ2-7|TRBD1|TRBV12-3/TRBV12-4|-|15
TGTGCCAGCAGCGCCGGACAGGGACGTGTGGACGAGCAGTACTTC
CASSAGQGRVDEQYF
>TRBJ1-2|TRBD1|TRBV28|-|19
TGTGCCAGCAGCTCCCTGAGACAGGGGGTTCGGGGTTTGGGTTATGGCTACCCCTTC
CASSSLRQGVRGLGYGYPF